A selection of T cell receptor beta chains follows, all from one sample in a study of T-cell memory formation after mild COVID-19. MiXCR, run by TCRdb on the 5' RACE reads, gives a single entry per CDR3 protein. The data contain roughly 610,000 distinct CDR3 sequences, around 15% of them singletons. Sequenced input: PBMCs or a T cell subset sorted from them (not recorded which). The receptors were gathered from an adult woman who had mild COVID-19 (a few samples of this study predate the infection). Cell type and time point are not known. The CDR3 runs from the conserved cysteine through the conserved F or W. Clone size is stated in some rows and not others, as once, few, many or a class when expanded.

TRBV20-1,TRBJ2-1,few,CSARDPGLAGNNEQFF
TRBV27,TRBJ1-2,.,CASSRQGENGYTF
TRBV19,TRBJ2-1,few,CASSTNRGRGMNEQFF
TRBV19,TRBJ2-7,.,CASSITEATYEQYF
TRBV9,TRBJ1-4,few,CASSVTITQGNEKLFF
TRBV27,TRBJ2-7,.,CASSLENAHEQYF
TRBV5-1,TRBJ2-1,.,CASSRLRGRDNEQFF
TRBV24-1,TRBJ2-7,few,CATSDTDGYEQYF
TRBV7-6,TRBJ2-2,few,CASSPRTVPGELFF
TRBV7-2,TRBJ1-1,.,CASSSWTATEAFF
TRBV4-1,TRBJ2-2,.,CASSQIIRGTGELFF
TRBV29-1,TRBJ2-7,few,CSALVVGSGEQYF
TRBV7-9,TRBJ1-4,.,CASSSYGTENEKLFF
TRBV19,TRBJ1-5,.,CASRPRVTGLHQPQHF
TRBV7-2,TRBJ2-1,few,CASSLATVGEQFF
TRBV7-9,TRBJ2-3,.,CASSPGVAGAADTQYF
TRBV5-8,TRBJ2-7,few,CASSPGVHEQYF
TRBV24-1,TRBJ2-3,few,CATAFTDTQYF
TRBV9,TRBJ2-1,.,CASSLQGYDYNEQFF
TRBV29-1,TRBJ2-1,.,CSVVPGQGAGWQFF
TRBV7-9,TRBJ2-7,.,CASSSPPGTGYEQYF
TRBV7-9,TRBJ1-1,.,CASSSYPQTEAFF
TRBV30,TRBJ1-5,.,CACTTGGNQPQHF
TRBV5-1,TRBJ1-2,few,CASSLESVYGYTF